Listed below are T cell receptor beta chains from one sample, sequenced in a study of HIV-infected patients and healthy controls. TCRdb processed the 5' RACE reads anew with MiXCR; each CDR3 protein has one entry. This sample yields fewer than 20,000 distinct CDR3 sequences, of which roughly 7.9% are seen a single time; about 20% belongs to the top ten. The sample in question was blood, obtained during antiretroviral therapy. These receptors all stem from an adult with HIV infection. Both conserved end residues are part of each CDR3. The order of the fields is CDR3 protein, CDR3 DNA, J gene, clone size, V gene, D gene, CDR3 length. D genes are given only for firm matches. Clone size is stated in some rows and not others, as once, few, many or a class when expanded.

CDR3aa: CASSQTNTEAFF
CDR3nt: TGTGCCAGCAGCCAAACGAACACTGAAGCTTTCTTT
j_gene: TRBJ1-1
abundance: many
v_gene: TRBV14
d_gene: NA
len: 12

CDR3aa: CAWSDWHPNTEAFF
CDR3nt: TGTGCCTGGAGCGATTGGCACCCGAACACTGAAGCTTTCTTT
j_gene: TRBJ1-1
abundance: many
v_gene: TRBV30
d_gene: NA
len: 14

CDR3aa: CASRQDSNNEKLFF
CDR3nt: TGTGCCAGCAGACAGGACAGCAATAATGAAAAACTGTTTTTT
j_gene: TRBJ1-4
abundance: NA
v_gene: TRBV7-9
d_gene: NA
len: 14

CDR3aa: CASSTDRGGWTEAFF
CDR3nt: TGTGCCAGCAGTACGGACAGGGGAGGATGGACTGAAGCTTTCTTT
j_gene: TRBJ1-1
abundance: few
v_gene: TRBV28
d_gene: TRBD1
len: 15

CDR3aa: CASSFARFF
CDR3nt: TGTGCCAGCAGCTTCGCCCGGTTCTTC
j_gene: TRBJ2-1
abundance: many
v_gene: TRBV7-2
d_gene: NA
len: 9

CDR3aa: CASSARTGVEETQYF
CDR3nt: TGTGCCAGCAGCGCACGGACAGGCGTCGAAGAGACCCAGTACTTC
j_gene: TRBJ2-5
abundance: many
v_gene: TRBV7-9
d_gene: TRBD1
len: 15

CDR3aa: CASSLLGPNTGELFF
CDR3nt: TGTGCCAGCAGTCTCCTTGGCCCGAACACCGGGGAGCTGTTCTTT
j_gene: TRBJ2-2
abundance: NA
v_gene: TRBV28
d_gene: NA
len: 15

CDR3aa: CSARDLTRASSLYGYTF
CDR3nt: TGCAGTGCTAGAGATCTAACCCGAGCCTCTAGCCTCTATGGCTACACCTTC
j_gene: TRBJ1-2
abundance: many
v_gene: TRBV20-1
d_gene: NA
len: 17

CDR3aa: CARSGTGENYGYTF
CDR3nt: TGTGCCAGATCTGGGACAGGGGAGAACTATGGCTACACCTTC
j_gene: TRBJ1-2
abundance: many
v_gene: TRBV21-1
d_gene: NA
len: 14

CDR3aa: CASSARDRYEQYF
CDR3nt: TGTGCCAGCAGCGCCCGGGACAGATACGAGCAGTACTTC
j_gene: TRBJ2-7
abundance: many
v_gene: TRBV7-2
d_gene: TRBD1
len: 13

CDR3aa: CSVLLAGGRSSYNEQFF
CDR3nt: TGCAGCGTCTTACTAGCGGGAGGCCGCAGCTCCTACAATGAGCAGTTCTTC
j_gene: TRBJ2-1
abundance: many
v_gene: TRBV29-1
d_gene: TRBD2
len: 17

CDR3aa: CASSYGRGINEKLFF
CDR3nt: TGTGCCAGCAGTTACGGACGGGGAATTAATGAAAAACTGTTTTTT
j_gene: TRBJ1-4
abundance: few
v_gene: TRBV2
d_gene: NA
len: 15

CDR3aa: CASRLGAGPNEQFF
CDR3nt: TGTGCCAGCAGGCTTGGGGCCGGCCCCAATGAGCAGTTCTTC
j_gene: TRBJ2-1
abundance: NA
v_gene: TRBV7-9
d_gene: NA
len: 14

CDR3aa: CASTSGGNQETQYF
CDR3nt: TGTGCCAGCACCTCAGGGGGCAATCAAGAGACCCAGTACTTC
j_gene: TRBJ2-5
abundance: many
v_gene: TRBV28
d_gene: TRBD1
len: 14

CDR3aa: CASRDRGQGNYGYTF
CDR3nt: TGTGCCAGCAGGGACAGGGGGCAGGGTAACTATGGCTACACCTTC
j_gene: TRBJ1-2
abundance: many
v_gene: TRBV19
d_gene: TRBD1
len: 15

CDR3aa: CASSSASLAGGTEAFF
CDR3nt: TGCGCCAGCAGCTCCGCTTCACTAGCGGGGGGCACTGAAGCTTTCTTT
j_gene: TRBJ1-1
abundance: many
v_gene: TRBV5-1
d_gene: NA
len: 16